The sequence of this T cell receptor (beta chain) was determined in a study of Ad26.COV2.S vaccination and SARS-CoV-2 variants. Remarks on this clone: Its specificity is unknown.

V shed 10 bases and J 0 bases; nucleotides not matched to a gene: 5. This CDR3 is built from 13 residues. Germline CDR1 reads SNHLY; CDR2 reads FYNNEI. Produced via immunoSEQ multiplex PCR; TCRdb's table is partial and in-frame only. The data show around 250,000 clones, about 90% seen once. Broader study findings: Vaccinees reportedly had broad spike-specific CD8+ and CD4+ T cell responses.

Documented treatment: over 15 received Ad26.COV2.S at low or high dose, single or two shots; roughly five received placebo; per-sample allocation not given. Samples were taken on day 63 after the first vaccine or placebo injection. Boston provided a donor who was an adult aged 18-55 years. Built on an Ad26 vector, the vaccine expressed Wuhan-strain SARS-CoV-2 spike. V is TRBV2 and J is TRBJ2-7; 8 bases map to TRBD2. The TCR sequence derives from a person between 18 and 60 years old who received the Ad26.COV2.S COVID-19 vaccine or a placebo. Specimen: peripheral blood, collected in a trial of Ad26.COV2.S vaccine versus placebo. The CDR3 region is CAKQRESSYEQYF. CDR3 nucleotides: TGTGCCAAGCAGCGGGAGAGCTCCTACGAGCAGTACTTC.